Listed here are 4 T cell receptor beta chains from one sample, sequenced in a study of blood T cells in healthy people across ages. Sample-barcoded 5' priming and a J-beta primer mix drove a second PCR of roughly 6 to 12 cycles. Each CDR3 protein is one row after TCRdb ran MiXCR on the 5' RACE reads. This sample yields approximately 760,000 distinct CDR3 sequences, of which approximately 25% are seen a single time; just under 9.5% belongs to the top ten. The same sample was also used in a study of T cells of mothers and their children.

Material: blood. These receptors all stem from a boy between 10 and 17 years old in good health.

The chain is built from TRBV29-1 and TRBJ2-4; D is perhaps TRBD1 (6 bases). This CDR3 spans 15 amino acids. Looked up from germline, CDR1 is SQVTM and CDR2 is ANQGSEA. Trimming shortened V by 2 bases and J by 1 base, and 12 bases separated the two germline ends. The CDR3 DNA reads TGCAGCGTTGAACTAGAGGGGGAGGCCAAAAACATTCAGTACTTC. Translation gives CSVELEGEAKNIQYF.

The V gene is TRBV4-2, the J gene TRBJ1-6; TRBD1 aligns across 7 bases. The length of the CDR3 is 17 residues. CDR1 and CDR2 from the germline V gene are LGHNA and YNFKEQ. V lost 1 base to trimming and J lost 6 bases; unmatched junction nucleotides: 9. The CDR3 coding sequence is TGTGCCAGCAGCCAAGGGGAAGTAGGGACAGTTAATTCACCCCTCCACTTT. Translated: CASSQGEVGTVNSPLHF.

This clonotype was detected only a few times. CDR3: CASSAGRSTATNEKLFF. CDR3 bases: TGTGCCAGCAGCGCCGGACGGTCTACGGCAACTAATGAAAAACTGTTTTTT. This chain links TRBV12-3 or TRBV12-4 with TRBJ1-4; D unclear. V lost 6 bases and J lost 0, with 17 bases in between. CDR3 length: 17 residues.

The chain is built from TRBV15 and TRBJ2-4; 7 bases map to TRBD1. CDR3 length: 17 residues. In germline, CDR1 is LNHNV, CDR2 YYDKDF (reference sequence). After removal of 3 bases from V and 3 bases from J, the junction contained 11 bases not matched to a gene. CDR3: CATSRVMLGQVKNIQYF. In DNA, the CDR3 is TGTGCCACCAGCAGGGTTATGCTCGGACAGGTCAAAAACATTCAGTACTTC.